A single sample is the source of the 28 T cell receptor beta chains below, sequenced in a study of OX40 agonist ivuxolimab in advanced cancers. Libraries were built with the immunoSEQ multiplex PCR assay. Drawn from immuneACCESS, this table holds only the in-frame rearrangements with V and J called that TCRdb kept. Clones are partly lost; checked studies trace under half to an unresolved V gene and leave the rest unexplained. The sample includes approximately 84,000 clones, with around nine tenths observed a single time. Of the sample, about 0.45% is held by the ten largest clones. This specimen consisted of CD4+ or CD8+ T cells sorted from blood, obtained in a trial of the OX40 agonist ivuxolimab. These TCRs come from an adult with an advanced solid tumor such as melanoma, head and neck, liver or kidney cancer.

The chain couples TRBV2 to TRBJ2-3, with D tentatively TRBD1 (6 bases). Germline loops: CDR1 SNHLY, CDR2 FYNNEI. This CDR3 region has 15 residues. V was shortened by 5 bases and J by 0 bases, with 12 bases between the two germline ends. CDR3 residues: CASSSRQASTDTQYF. CDR3 coding DNA: TGTGCCAGCAGTTCCCGACAGGCCAGCACAGATACGCAGTATTTT. Looking up the rest from reference TRBV2 and TRBJ2-3 gives the full variable domain: EPEVTQTPSHQVTQMGQEVILRCVPISNHLYFYWYRQILGQKVEFLVSFYNNEISEKSEIFDDQFSVERPDGSNFTLKIRSTKLEDSAMYFCASSSRQASTDTQYFGPGTRLTVL.

This clone was observed a few times. The rearrangement links TRBV7-9 to TRBJ1-2; a possible D gene is TRBD1 (5 bases). V lost 1 base and J lost 8, with 8 bases in between. The CDR3 runs 12 residues. Germline V CDR1 and CDR2: SEHNR, FQNEAQ (reference sequence). CDR3: CASSLGQKGYTF. The CDR3 nucleotides read TGTGCCAGCAGCTTAGGACAGAAGGGCTACACCTTC. Looking up the rest from reference TRBV7-9 and TRBJ1-2 gives the full variable domain: DTGVSQNPRHKITKRGQNVTFRCDPISEHNRLYWYRQTLGQGPEFLTYFQNEAQLEKSRLLSDRFSAERPKGSFSTLEIQRTEQGDSAMYLCASSLGQKGYTFGSGTRLTVV.

CDR3 protein: CASSLGTYNEQFF. Written as DNA, the CDR3 is TGTGCCAGCAGCCTGGGAACCTACAATGAGCAGTTCTTC. The chain combines TRBV5-6 with TRBJ2-1; the D is unclear. The germline V and J ends were trimmed by 4 bases and 2 bases, with 7 bases remaining between them. This CDR3 comprises 13 residues. Germline V gene data show CDR1 as SGHDT and CDR2 as YYEEEE.

The chain has TRBV7-2 and TRBJ1-1; D may be TRBD1 (6 bases). Germline CDR1 SGHTA, CDR2 FQGNSA. The CDR3 totals 15 residues. Trimming took 2 bases from V and 5 from J, leaving 15 bases between them. CDR3 bases: TGTGCCAGCAGCTTACAACAGGGCGGGAGGACTGAAGCTTTCTTT. Protein product: CASSLQQGGRTEAFF. The complete variable domain, with remaining parts taken from reference TRBV7-2 and TRBJ1-1, reads GAGVSQSPSNKVTEKGKDVELRCDPISGHTALYWYRQSLGQGLEFLIYFQGNSAPDKSGLPSDRFSAERTGGSVSTLTIQRTQQEDSAVYLCASSLQQGGRTEAFFGQGTRLTVV.

The gene calls are TRBV28 and TRBJ1-3, with a tentative D call TRBD1 (5 bases). This CDR3 has 12 residues. Germline-derived CDR1 and CDR2 are MDHEN and SYDVKM. V dropped 6 bases and J dropped 11 bases, with 14 bases sitting between them. DNA of the CDR3: TGTGCCAGCAGCGGATATGGGGGGGCCATATATTTT. As protein: CASSGYGGAIYF.

The chain employs TRBV28 and TRBJ1-2; D gene ambiguous. The CDR3 runs 14 residues. V lost 5 bases, J lost 8 bases, and 18 bases lay in between. The germline gives CDR1 MDHEN, CDR2 SYDVKM. CDR3 DNA: TGTGCCAGCAGTCCACGGTTACAGAGCATCGGCTACACCTTC. Amino acids: CASSPRLQSIGYTF.

The gene calls are TRBV18 and TRBJ2-5; 8 nucleotides line up with TRBD1. With V trimmed by 2 bases and J by 4 bases, 3 bases remained unmatched. The CDR3 spans 14 residues. The V gene's germline CDR1 is KGHSH and CDR2 LQKENI. CDR3 nucleotides: TGTGCCAGCTCACCAGGACAGGGCGGAGAGACCCAGTACTTC. Translated, it gives CASSPGQGGETQYF.

This clone appeared a single time. V usage is TRBV7-2 and J usage is TRBJ2-3, with D possibly called TRBD1 or TRBD2 (7 bases each). Trimming took off 4 bases at V and 3 bases at J, with 20 bases between the two ends. Germline V CDR1 and CDR2: SGHTA, FQGNSA. This CDR3 is 17 amino acids long. In DNA, the CDR3 is TGTGCCAGCAGCTCAAGACAGGGAGGGCTCCGGACAGATACGCAGTATTTT. Translating it yields CASSSRQGGLRTDTQYF.

The rearrangement joins TRBV25-1 to TRBJ2-1; 11 bases are shared with TRBD2. This CDR3 is built from 15 residues. CDR1 and CDR2 (germline): MGHDK, SYGVNS. The J segment lost 10 bases and the V segment lost 1 base, leaving 6 bases of the junction unmatched. CDR3 sequence (DNA): TGTGCCAGCAGTGAATCCTCGCTAGCGGGAGGCGAGCAGTTCTTC. Encoded protein: CASSESSLAGGEQFF.

The CDR3 is CSASLSDTQYF. DNA for the CDR3: TGCAGTGCTAGTTTGTCAGATACGCAGTATTTT. This rearrangement joins TRBV20-1 to TRBJ2-3; no firm D call. The V end lost 3 bases, the J end lost 4 bases, and 5 bases lay between the germline ends. The CDR3 has 11 amino acids. Per the germline V gene, CDR1 is DFQATT and CDR2 is SNEGSKA (reference sequence).

The CDR3 spells CASSYSPTGLETQYF. Here the CDR3 DNA reads TGTGCCAGCAGTTACTCCCCGACAGGGTTGGAGACCCAGTACTTC. The gene calls are TRBV6-5 and TRBJ2-5, with TRBD1 matching 7 bases. The CDR3 sequence is 15 residues long. Germline V gene sequence: CDR1 MNHEY, CDR2 SVGAGI. The V gene end was trimmed by 0 bases and the J gene end by 5 bases; junction bases not matched to a gene: 6.

The chain uses TRBV5-1 and TRBJ2-7; 8 nucleotides line up with TRBD2. The CDR3 is made up of 15 amino acids. V lost 3 bases and J lost 2; bases outside the gene matches: 7. Germline V gene lookup returns CDR1 SGHRS and CDR2 YFSETQ. The CDR3 protein is CASSWGGSGTYEQYF. CDR3 DNA sequence: TGCGCCAGCAGCTGGGGGGGTAGCGGGACCTACGAGCAGTACTTC.

The chain couples TRBV5-4 to TRBJ2-7; D is unresolved. The CDR3 is 14 residues long. V gave up 1 base and J gave up 2 bases, with 10 bases separating them. The germline CDR1 and CDR2 sequences are SGHNT and YYREEE (reference sequence). The CDR3 loop is CASSLLNSAYEQYF. CDR3 sequence (DNA): TGTGCCAGCAGCTTGCTTAACAGCGCCTACGAGCAGTACTTC.

The chain uses TRBV6-6 and TRBJ2-1; D is possibly TRBD1 (6 bases). The V gene lost 0 bases and the J gene lost 10 bases, with 16 bases spanning the gap. Germline loops: CDR1 MNHNY, CDR2 SVGAGI (reference sequence). The CDR3 is made up of 15 amino acids. CDR3 amino acids: CASSYSAGGRGEQFF. In DNA form, the CDR3 reads TGTGCCAGCAGTTACTCGGCTGGGGGAAGGGGGGAGCAGTTCTTC.

The chain links TRBV7-6 to TRBJ2-7; D gene uncertain. This CDR3 is built from 9 residues. Germline CDR1 and CDR2: SGHVS and FNYEAQ. V was pared by 1 base and J by 12 bases, with 4 bases between. The CDR3 reads CASSLGGYF. In nucleotides, the CDR3 is TGTGCCAGCAGCTTAGGGGGGTACTTC.

The chain employs TRBV4-1 and TRBJ2-6; D gene unclear. Germline CDR1 reads MGHRA; CDR2 reads YSYEKL. Trimming stripped 1 base from V and 0 bases from J, with 10 bases between. The CDR3 sequence is 17 residues long. In DNA form, the CDR3 reads TGCGCCAGCAGCCAAGTCCCCAGTCTCTCTGGGGCCAACGTCCTGACTTTC. Translating it yields CASSQVPSLSGANVLTF.

The chain couples TRBV20-1 to TRBJ2-7, with no clear D. CDR1 is DFQATT and CDR2 is SNEGSKA in the germline V gene (reference sequence). V shed 7 bases and J shed 3 bases, with 10 bases lying between them. CDR3 length: 11 residues. CDR3 protein: CSVERIYEQYF. The CDR3 coding sequence is TGCAGTGTCGAACGCATCTACGAGCAGTACTTC.

This chain uses TRBV28 with TRBJ1-5; 9 positions agree with TRBD1. Germline values: CDR1 MDHEN, CDR2 SYDVKM. Trimming took 9 bases from V and 4 from J; bases not matched to a gene: 4. This CDR3 spans 13 amino acids. CDR3 protein: CASGTGRNQPQHF. CDR3 bases: TGTGCCAGTGGGACAGGGAGAAATCAGCCCCAGCATTTT.

The chain couples TRBV20-1 to TRBJ1-1, with unresolved D. The CDR3 sequence is 11 residues long. V lost 1 base and J 7 bases, leaving 7 bases between the germline ends. In germline, CDR1 is DFQATT, CDR2 SNEGSKA (reference sequence). The CDR3 region is CSARAQVEAFF. The CDR3 DNA reads TGCAGTGCTAGAGCTCAAGTTGAAGCTTTCTTT.

The chain is built from TRBV19 and TRBJ1-1, with a possible D match to TRBD1 (5 bases). The CDR3 is made up of 18 amino acids. CDR1 LNHDA and CDR2 SQIVND come from the germline V gene (reference sequence). V was trimmed by 3 bases and J by 2 bases, leaving 22 bases between them. The CDR3 is CASSIGGLLNSGNTEAFF. The CDR3, as DNA: TGTGCCAGTAGTATTGGGGGACTATTGAACAGCGGAAACACTGAAGCTTTCTTT.

The chain is built from TRBV7-9 and TRBJ2-1; 7 nucleotides line up with TRBD2. The germline V gene has CDR1 SEHNR and CDR2 FQNEAQ (reference sequence). The CDR3 is 13 amino acids. Trimming cost V 7 bases and J 7 bases; bases outside gene matches: 7. CDR3 loop: CASTASGGNEQFF. CDR3 coding DNA: TGTGCCAGCACCGCCTCCGGGGGGAATGAGCAGTTCTTC. Full variable domain (missing parts from reference TRBV7-9 and TRBJ2-1): DTGVSQNPRHKITKRGQNVTFRCDPISEHNRLYWYRQTLGQGPEFLTYFQNEAQLEKSRLLSDRFSAERPKGSFSTLEIQRTEQGDSAMYLCASTASGGNEQFFGPGTRLTVL.

This sequence joins TRBV5-4 and TRBJ2-3; D is possibly TRBD1 (5 bases). Germline CDR1 reads SGHNT; CDR2 reads YYREEE (reference sequence). Trimming left V 0 bases short and J 0 bases short, with 5 bases between. The CDR3 covers 14 residues. The CDR3 coding sequence is TGTGCCAGCAGCTTGGGACAGAGCACAGATACGCAGTATTTT. It specifies CASSLGQSTDTQYF.

The rearrangement uses TRBV6-6 and TRBJ2-5; TRBD2 is a possible D gene (6 bases). Trimming left V 5 bases short and J 11 bases short, with 18 bases between. CDR3 length: 13 amino acids. Germline lookup yields CDR1 MNHNY and CDR2 SVGAGI (reference sequence). CDR3 sequence: CASSPPPGVEQYF. The DNA of the CDR3 is TGTGCCAGCAGTCCGCCCCCGGGGGTAGAGCAGTACTTC.

The chain has TRBV10-1 and TRBJ2-1; D is perhaps TRBD1 (6 bases). CDR3 length equals 14 residues. Germline CDR1 WNHNN, CDR2 SYGVQD (reference sequence). With 4 bases removed from V and 3 bases from J, the gap between germline ends came to 10 bases. The CDR3 region has the DNA TGCGCCAGCAGTGGAGGGGGAAGCTACAATGAGCAGTTCTTC. It yields the protein CASSGGGSYNEQFF.

This chain uses TRBV30 with TRBJ1-1; no firm D call. Between the trimmed V and J ends, which lost 2 bases and 1 base, there was a span of 8 bases. From germline, CDR1 is GTSNPN and CDR2 SVGIG (reference sequence). This CDR3 has 13 amino acids. The DNA of the CDR3 is TGTGCCTGGAGTAACATGGAGAACACTGAAGCTTTCTTT. Its translation is CAWSNMENTEAFF.

In DNA, the CDR3 is TGTGCCACCTCTCCGGCGATTTATGGCTACACCTTC. Its protein is CATSPAIYGYTF. The V gene is TRBV6-6, the J gene TRBJ1-2; D is unresolved. V was pared by 10 bases and J by 5 bases, with 14 bases between. The CDR3 has 12 residues. Germline V gene sequence: CDR1 MNHNY, CDR2 SVGAGI (reference sequence).

The rearrangement joins TRBV28 to TRBJ1-2; 8 nucleotides align to TRBD1. Germline CDR1 MDHEN, CDR2 SYDVKM. V shed 3 bases and J 4 bases; nucleotides not matched to a gene: 4. The CDR3 totals 14 residues. CDR3 amino acids: CASSLGTGSYGYTF. The CDR3 DNA reads as TGTGCCAGCAGTTTGGGGACAGGTAGCTATGGCTACACCTTC.

The chain employs TRBV19 and TRBJ2-5; 11 bases are shared with TRBD2. The germline V gene has CDR1 LNHDA and CDR2 SQIVND (reference sequence). The CDR3 is 14 amino acids. V was clipped by 8 bases and J by 2 bases; unmatched bases: 4. In nucleotides, the CDR3 is TGTGCCAGTCGGGGACTAGCGGCTCAAGAGACCCAGTACTTC. It specifies CASRGLAAQETQYF.